The present T cell receptor beta chain was sequenced within a study of regulatory T cells in long-lasting Graves disease. Turning to the study itself: The antithyroid drugs taken by newly diagnosed Graves' patients had been used for under 3 months.

Notes on the study in general: TRBV28, TRBJ1-2 and TRBJ2-5 were favored in persistent disease. Only peripheral blood was studied, not thyroid tissue.

As to time point: newly diagnosed GD, antithyroid drugs for less than 3 months. RNA extracted from PBMCs served as the sequencing template. In this cohort, patients came from an endocrinology department located in Xi'an, China. CDR3 regions were amplified by Arm-PCR using iRepertoire HTBI primers to build TCR beta libraries. TCRdb itself ran the multiplex PCR reads through MiXCR, one entry per CDR3 protein. The table has about 470,000 distinct CDR3 sequences, about 15% seen once; the top ten hold roughly 17%. Many counts were recorded for this clonotype. Its antigen is undetermined. In germline, CDR1 is MNHEY, CDR2 SMNVEV (reference sequence). The V gene lost 3 bases and the J gene lost 4 bases, with 22 bases spanning the gap. CDR3 length: 17 residues. The same sample was also studied in work on T cells in Graves' hyperthyroidism and ophthalmopathy.

The sequences come from peripheral blood mononuclear cells (PBMCs), collected at new diagnosis, from a patient treated with antithyroid drugs. This rearrangement joins TRBV27 to TRBJ2-7; D is perhaps TRBD1 (6 bases). The sequence was collected from a woman between 25 and 40 years old with Graves disease. In nucleotides, the CDR3 is TGTGCCAGCAGTTTCCGTACTGGGACACGATCAATATACGAGCAGTACTTC. The encoded protein is CASSFRTGTRSIYEQYF.